Shown below are 32 T cell receptor beta chains from a single sample sequenced in a study of T cell responses to AZD1222 COVID-19 vaccine. The table came from immunoSEQ multiplex PCR; TCRdb's copy has only in-frame clones and leaves some out. The data hold roughly 140,000 clones, with around 88% observed a single time. The material sequenced was peripheral blood, taken on day 0 of AZD1222 vaccination. The receptors originated from an adult in good health.

The V call is TRBV11-2, the J call TRBJ1-1; the match to TRBD1 covers 7 bases. The germline V gene has CDR1 SGHAT and CDR2 FQNNGV. This CDR3 region has 14 residues. J was trimmed by 3 bases and V by 4 bases; bases with no gene match: 5. The CDR3 region has the DNA TGTGCCAGCAGCTGGGACAGAAGTTACACTGAAGCTTTCTTT. Translated, it gives CASSWDRSYTEAFF.

J is TRBJ2-1 and V is TRBV6-5, with D possibly TRBD1 on 6 matching bases. Germline V lookup: CDR1 MNHEY, CDR2 SVGAGI. V lost 6 bases to trimming and J lost 7 bases, with 10 bases between them. CDR3 length: 12 amino acids. The CDR3, as DNA: TGTGCCAGCAGGACCACAGGGAATGAGCAGTTCTTC. Its translation: CASRTTGNEQFF.

This clone has only one observation. The rearrangement uses TRBV3-1 (or the pseudogene TRBV3-2) and TRBJ1-1; D is unresolved. Per the germline V gene, CDR1 is LGHDT and CDR2 is YNNKEL (reference sequence). Trimming shortened V by 4 bases and J by 1 base, and 13 bases separated the two germline ends. The CDR3 has 15 amino acids. The CDR3 DNA follows: TGTGCCAGCAGCCCGAGGGTAACAGCGAACACTGAAGCTTTCTTT. It specifies CASSPRVTANTEAFF.

The chain recombines TRBV9 with TRBJ1-2, with D perhaps matching TRBD1 (5 bases). The CDR3 loop spans 14 amino acids. The germline V gene has CDR1 SGDLS and CDR2 YYNGEE. V was trimmed by 4 bases and J by 8 bases, leaving 18 bases between them. CDR3 sequence (DNA): TGTGCCAGCAGCCCGATTTGGACAAACGGAGGCTACACCTTC. Its translation is CASSPIWTNGGYTF.

V is TRBV10-3 and J is TRBJ2-7; 9 nucleotides match TRBD1. Germline CDR1 ENHRY, CDR2 SYGVKD. V shed 10 bases and J 5 bases; nucleotides not matched to a gene: 12. This CDR3 comprises 14 residues. In DNA form, the CDR3 reads TGTGCCACGCAGCCGGGACAGGGAGTCGACGAGCAGTACTTC. Translated: CATQPGQGVDEQYF.

The genes are TRBV5-4 and TRBJ2-1; 9 bases map to TRBD2. Germline CDR1 SGHNT, CDR2 YYREEE (reference sequence). The CDR3 consists of 17 residues. With V trimmed by 5 bases and J by 0 bases, 9 bases remained unmatched. The CDR3 DNA reads TGTGCCAGCAGTATATTTAGCGGGGGCAGCTCCTACAATGAGCAGTTCTTC. This encodes CASSIFSGGSSYNEQFF.

The chain has TRBV28 and TRBJ2-5, with D perhaps given as TRBD1 or TRBD2 (5 bases each). Germline V gives CDR1 MDHEN, CDR2 SYDVKM. The CDR3 extends over 14 amino acids. V shed 8 bases and J shed 3 bases, with 16 bases lying between them. The DNA for the CDR3 is TGTGCCAGCTTCTCCCAGGGAGTGGAAGAGACCCAGTACTTC. Its protein product is CASFSQGVEETQYF. Complete variable domain (other parts from reference TRBV28 and TRBJ2-5): DVKVTQSSRYLVKRTGEKVFLECVQDMDHENMFWYRQDPGLGLRLIYFSYDVKMKEKGDIPEGYSVSREKKERFSLILESASTNQTSMYLCASFSQGVEETQYFGPGTRLLVL.

The chain is built from TRBV6-4 and TRBJ1-5; 9 bases are shared with TRBD1. Germline V gene data show CDR1 as MRHNA and CDR2 as SNTAGT. CDR3 length: 14 amino acids. The J segment lost 6 bases and the V segment lost 5 bases, leaving 5 bases of the junction unmatched. CDR3 in amino acids: CASSPTGGGQPQHF. In nucleotides, the CDR3 is TGTGCCAGCAGTCCTACAGGGGGCGGTCAGCCCCAGCATTTT.

This clone was observed at least ten times. The V and J genes are TRBV28 and TRBJ2-7; TRBD1 or TRBD2 may be the D gene (5 bases each). Germline values: CDR1 MDHEN, CDR2 SYDVKM. The V and J ends lost 7 bases and 2 bases respectively, with 15 bases between them. The CDR3 is 14 amino acids. DNA for the CDR3: TGTGCCAGCACCCTGGGACGTAGGGCCTACGAGCAGTACTTC. Residues: CASTLGRRAYEQYF.

This chain connects TRBV7-9 to TRBJ2-7, with 9 bases matching TRBD2. This CDR3 region has 14 residues. After removal of 3 bases from V and 2 bases from J, the junction contained 2 bases not matched to a gene. Germline-derived CDR1 and CDR2 are SEHNR and FQNEAQ (reference sequence). CDR3 sequence reads: CASSLGTSPYEQYF. The CDR3 DNA reads TGTGCCAGCAGCTTGGGGACTAGCCCCTACGAGCAGTACTTC.

This clone was seen only once. This chain joins TRBV4-2 and TRBJ1-3, with 10 bases lining up with TRBD1. The CDR3 has 14 amino acids. The V gene's germline CDR1 is LGHNA and CDR2 YNFKEQ. The V gene end was trimmed by 4 bases and the J gene end by 8 bases; junction bases not matched to a gene: 5. CDR3 sequence reads: CASSLGTGVDTIYF. In nucleotides, the CDR3 is TGTGCCAGCAGCCTCGGGACAGGGGTAGACACCATATATTTT.

The chain combines TRBV6-1 with TRBJ2-1; 8 bases map to TRBD1. Trimming at V came to 4 bases and at J to 5 bases, leaving 22 bases not matched to a gene. CDR1 and CDR2 from the germline V gene are MNHNS and SASEGT. The CDR3 runs 20 residues. CDR3 coding DNA: TGTGCCAGCAGTGCCTGGGGGAGTAGCAGGGGGCTAGGTGAGAACAATGAGCAGTTCTTC. Translated: CASSAWGSSRGLGENNEQFF.

The rearrangement uses TRBV24-1 and TRBJ2-3, with D perhaps matching TRBD2 (6 bases). CDR1 KGHDR and CDR2 SFDVKD come from the germline V gene. The length of the CDR3 is 12 residues. Trimming took off 9 bases at V and 0 bases at J, with 6 bases between the two ends. The CDR3 region is CATGGSTDTQYF. Here the CDR3 DNA reads TGTGCCACCGGAGGGAGCACAGATACGCAGTATTTT.

The gene calls are TRBV7-8 and TRBJ2-7; tentative D call: TRBD1 (6 bases). With 5 bases removed from V and 2 bases from J, the gap between germline ends came to 7 bases. In germline, CDR1 is SGHVS, CDR2 FQNEAQ. The CDR3 totals 12 residues. For the CDR3, the DNA is TGTGCCAGCAGCCCAGGGGCCTACGAGCAGTACTTC. This sequence encodes CASSPGAYEQYF.

J is TRBJ1-5 and V is TRBV19; 8 positions match TRBD1. Germline lookup yields CDR1 LNHDA and CDR2 SQIVND (reference sequence). V lost 2 bases and J lost 6; bases outside the gene matches: 6. The CDR3 runs to 15 residues. The CDR3 sequence: CASSITGGSGQPQHF. DNA for the CDR3: TGTGCCAGTAGTATAACAGGGGGTTCGGGTCAGCCCCAGCATTTT.

The rearrangement uses TRBV6-5 and TRBJ1-1, with 9 bases that match TRBD1. The V and J ends lost 2 bases and 5 bases, in that order; junction bases with no gene match: 6. CDR1 is MNHEY, CDR2 SVGAGI, per germline. The CDR3 is 15 residues long. The CDR3 DNA follows: TGTGCCAGCAGTTACACGGACAGGGGAAGGACTGAAGCTTTCTTT. Its protein product is CASSYTDRGRTEAFF.

This chain uses TRBV19 with TRBJ2-7; 7 bases match TRBD2. This CDR3 is 13 amino acids long. Germline V gene lookup returns CDR1 LNHDA and CDR2 SQIVND (reference sequence). J lost 7 bases, V lost 3 bases, and 6 bases had no gene match. The CDR3 DNA reads as TGTGCCAGTAGTATGGTGGGGCGGGAGGAGCAGTACTTC. It codes for CASSMVGREEQYF.

This rearrangement joins TRBV6-2 or TRBV6-3 to TRBJ2-1; no clear D. This CDR3 region has 13 residues. Trimming cost V 2 bases and J 7 bases, with 9 bases left between them. The germline V gene encodes CDR1 MNHEY and CDR2 SVGEGT. CDR3 protein: CASSYGKSNEQFF. The CDR3 DNA reads as TGTGCCAGCAGTTACGGGAAAAGTAATGAGCAGTTCTTC.

The rearrangement links TRBV6-5 to TRBJ1-3; tentatively, D is TRBD1 (6 bases). The germline V gene encodes CDR1 MNHEY and CDR2 SVGAGI. The CDR3 length is 14 residues. V was trimmed by 6 bases and J by 4 bases, leaving 13 bases between them. CDR3 amino acids: CASRKQGYGNTIYF. The DNA for the CDR3 is TGTGCCAGCAGAAAACAGGGTTACGGAAACACCATATATTTT.

V is TRBV7-9 and J is TRBJ1-2; no firm D call. The V gene's germline CDR1 is SEHNR and CDR2 FQNEAQ (reference sequence). The CDR3 spans 13 residues. V was pared by 4 bases and J by 3 bases, with 9 bases between. The CDR3 region is CASSSNTYYGYTF. Written as DNA, the CDR3 is TGTGCCAGCAGCTCGAACACGTACTATGGCTACACCTTC. The full variable domain, completed using reference TRBV7-9 and TRBJ1-2, is DTGVSQNPRHKITKRGQNVTFRCDPISEHNRLYWYRQTLGQGPEFLTYFQNEAQLEKSRLLSDRFSAERPKGSFSTLEIQRTEQGDSAMYLCASSSNTYYGYTFGSGTRLTVV.

The rearrangement uses TRBV6-2 or TRBV6-3 and TRBJ1-1, with a weak D call TRBD1 (6 bases). Trimming cost V 6 bases and J 5 bases, with 16 bases left between them. Germline V gene data show CDR1 as MNHEY and CDR2 as SVGEGT. The CDR3 contains 14 residues. The CDR3 nucleotides read TGTGCCAGCAGCTCTCCAGAGGGGGGTACTGAAGCTTTCTTT. Protein sequence: CASSSPEGGTEAFF.

The rearrangement uses TRBV3-1 (or the pseudogene TRBV3-2) and TRBJ2-1, with TRBD2 identical over 10 bases. The length of the CDR3 is 19 residues. Germline V gene sequence: CDR1 LGHDT, CDR2 YNNKEL (reference sequence). The junction had 12 bases not matched to a gene; V was cut back by 0 bases and J by 4 bases. This CDR3 reads CASSQEGPLAGVGYNEQFF. Written as DNA, the CDR3 is TGTGCCAGCAGCCAAGAAGGCCCCCTAGCGGGAGTGGGGTACAATGAGCAGTTCTTC.

The chain employs TRBV27 and TRBJ2-6; TRBD1 agrees at 8 bases. There are 17 residues in the CDR3. Germline CDR1 is MNHEY and CDR2 is SMNVEV (reference sequence). V lost 7 bases and J lost 1; bases outside the gene matches: 9. The CDR3 region has the DNA TGTGCCAGCACTCACGGACAGGGTGGGTCTGGGGCCAACGTCCTGACTTTC. It codes for CASTHGQGGSGANVLTF.

The V gene is TRBV28, the J gene TRBJ2-7; TRBD2 matches at 10 bases. Looked up from germline, CDR1 is MDHEN and CDR2 is SYDVKM. The J segment lost 3 bases and the V segment lost 3 bases, leaving 8 bases of the junction unmatched. The CDR3 sequence is 16 residues long. As DNA, the CDR3 is TGTGCCAGCAGTTTCCCCCGCACTAGCGGGAACTACGAGCAGTACTTC. It yields the protein CASSFPRTSGNYEQYF. Full variable domain (missing parts from reference TRBV28 and TRBJ2-7): DVKVTQSSRYLVKRTGEKVFLECVQDMDHENMFWYRQDPGLGLRLIYFSYDVKMKEKGDIPEGYSVSREKKERFSLILESASTNQTSMYLCASSFPRTSGNYEQYFGPGTRLTVT.

The rearrangement joins TRBV19 to TRBJ1-5, with a weak D call TRBD1 (5 bases). The CDR3 length is 16 residues. Trimming pared 6 bases from V and 5 bases from J, leaving 20 bases between. Germline values: CDR1 LNHDA, CDR2 SQIVND (reference sequence). The CDR3 region has the DNA TGTGCCAGTAGCGCCCGTGACGCACCCAGGGATCAGCCCCAGCATTTT. Protein: CASSARDAPRDQPQHF.

This chain uses TRBV5-1 with TRBJ1-4; D not certain. CDR1 and CDR2 (germline): SGHRS, YFSETQ. With 2 bases removed from V and 2 bases from J, the gap between germline ends came to 7 bases. This CDR3 contains 14 residues. DNA of the CDR3: TGCGCCAGCAGCTTCGCAGACACTAATGAAAAACTGTTTTTT. Translating gives CASSFADTNEKLFF.

This clone was detected only a few times. The chain recombines TRBV6-5 with TRBJ1-1, with D tentatively TRBD1 (6 bases). The CDR3 loop spans 13 amino acids. V dropped 10 bases and J dropped 0 bases, with 12 bases sitting between them. CDR1 and CDR2 (germline): MNHEY, SVGAGI. As DNA, the CDR3 is TGTGCCACGTGGACAGAGATGAACACTGAAGCTTTCTTT. Protein sequence: CATWTEMNTEAFF.

The sample holds one count of this clone. The chain joins TRBV5-1 to TRBJ2-5; TRBD2 agrees at 9 bases. This CDR3 has 17 residues. V trimming: 1 base; J trimming: 5 bases; junction bases outside the gene matches: 12. The germline CDR1 and CDR2 sequences are SGHRS and YFSETQ. CDR3 loop: CASSLREAREGRETQYF. In DNA, the CDR3 is TGCGCCAGCAGCTTGAGGGAGGCGCGGGAGGGCCGGGAGACCCAGTACTTC. The entire variable domain, with the rest obtained from reference TRBV5-1 and TRBJ2-5, is as follows: KAGVTQTPRYLIKTRGQQVTLSCSPISGHRSVSWYQQTPGQGLQFLFEYFSETQRNKGNFPGRFSGRQFSNSRSEMNVSTLELGDSALYLCASSLREAREGRETQYFGPGTRLLVL.

The chain combines TRBV5-1 with TRBJ2-3; D is ambiguous. The length of the CDR3 is 11 residues. Trimming pared 1 base from V and 5 bases from J, leaving 2 bases between. Germline values: CDR1 SGHRS, CDR2 YFSETQ. CDR3 sequence (DNA): TGCGCCAGCAGCTTGAAAGATACGCAGTATTTT. It codes for CASSLKDTQYF.

The count of this clone is one. The genes are TRBV12-3 or TRBV12-4 and TRBJ2-7; no clear D gene. The V end lost 6 bases, the J end lost 2 bases, and 8 bases lay between the germline ends. CDR3 length: 12 residues. In DNA, the CDR3 is TGTGCCAGCAGCCCCTCCCCCTACGAGCAGTACTTC. Translating gives CASSPSPYEQYF.

The chain combines TRBV6-5 with TRBJ2-1; D perhaps matches TRBD2 (6 bases). The CDR3 extends over 15 amino acids. Germline CDR1 MNHEY, CDR2 SVGAGI. V lost 6 bases and J lost 12, with 24 bases in between. The CDR3 DNA follows: TGTGCCAGCAGCCCCGGGGGACGGCGACCAGGAGGGCAGTTCTTC. Its translation is CASSPGGRRPGGQFF.

The rearrangement uses TRBV24-1 and TRBJ2-1; tentatively, D is TRBD2 (6 bases). Germline CDR1 is KGHDR and CDR2 is SFDVKD. CDR3 length: 16 residues. The V end lost 3 bases, the J end lost 0 bases, and 11 bases lay between the germline ends. In nucleotides, the CDR3 is TGTGCCACCAGTGATGCTAGCGCGAGCTCCTACAATGAGCAGTTCTTC. Its translation is CATSDASASSYNEQFF.